The 8 T cell receptor beta chains below were found in one sample sequenced in a study of T cell responses to AZD1222 COVID-19 vaccine. TCRdb's table, derived via immunoSEQ multiplex PCR, lists solely in-frame clones and lacks some. Of some 120,000 clones in the sample, 89% were seen once. Sample: peripheral blood, taken on day 0 of AZD1222 vaccination. These receptors were collected from an adult in good health.

The rearrangement uses TRBV30 and TRBJ2-7, with D maybe TRBD1 (5 bases). The CDR3 runs to 15 residues. Looked up from germline, CDR1 is GTSNPN and CDR2 is SVGIG (reference sequence). The V gene lost 3 bases and the J gene lost 0 bases, with 15 bases spanning the gap. This chain's CDR3 is CAWSPRQIYSYEQYF. The CDR3 coding sequence is TGTGCCTGGAGCCCCAGACAGATCTACTCCTACGAGCAGTACTTC. Full variable domain (outside the CDR3, taken from reference TRBV30 and TRBJ2-7): SQTIHQWPATLVQPVGSPLSLECTVEGTSNPNLYWYRQAAGRGLQLLFYSVGIGQISSEVPQNLSASRPQDRQFILSSKKLLLSDSGFYLCAWSPRQIYSYEQYFGPGTRLTVT.

This clone was picked up one time. The rearrangement joins TRBV6-2 or TRBV6-3 to TRBJ2-1; TRBD2 aligns across 7 bases. This CDR3 is built from 15 residues. Germline loops: CDR1 MNHEY, CDR2 SVGEGT. Trimming cost V 2 bases and J 9 bases; bases outside gene matches: 10. The CDR3 DNA reads as TGTGCCAGCAGTTACCTGAGGGAGGGCCTAGGTGAGCAGTTCTTC. It is translated as CASSYLREGLGEQFF.

The chain combines TRBV19 with TRBJ1-1; the match to TRBD1 covers 8 bases. CDR3 length: 11 residues. CDR1 is LNHDA, CDR2 SQIVND, per germline (reference sequence). V gave up 11 bases and J gave up 5 bases; unmatched junction bases: 4. As DNA, the CDR3 is TGTGCCGGAAGACAGGGGACTGAAGCTTTCTTT. The encoded protein is CAGRQGTEAFF.

In regard to this clone: Other nucleotide sequences in the sample specify the same CDR3. V gene TRBV27 combines with J gene TRBJ1-5; no definite D call. The V and J ends lost 3 bases and 7 bases respectively, with 7 bases between them. The germline V gene encodes CDR1 MNHEY and CDR2 SMNVEV (reference sequence). The CDR3 is 12 residues long. CDR3 residues: CASSFLGQPQHF. The CDR3, as DNA: TGTGCCAGCAGTTTCCTAGGGCAGCCCCAGCATTTT.

The chain has TRBV4-2 and TRBJ2-5; 7 nucleotides match TRBD1. Germline CDR1 LGHNA, CDR2 YNFKEQ. Trimming removed 0 bases from V and 9 bases from J; junction bases left unmatched: 10. The CDR3 covers 15 residues. CDR3: CASSQDETGRGAQYF. The CDR3 DNA is TGTGCCAGCAGCCAAGATGAGACAGGGAGAGGGGCCCAGTACTTC.

The chain recombines TRBV6-6 with TRBJ1-4, with unresolved D. CDR1 is MNHNY and CDR2 is SVGAGI in the germline V gene (reference sequence). The V and J ends lost 4 bases and 5 bases respectively, with 17 bases between them. This CDR3 has 16 residues. The chain's CDR3 is CASSFPAPEVNEKLFF. For the CDR3, the DNA is TGTGCCAGCAGTTTCCCCGCGCCGGAGGTAAATGAAAAACTGTTTTTT.

The V call is TRBV2, the J call TRBJ2-1; TRBD1 matches 8 bases. Per germline, CDR1 SNHLY and CDR2 FYNNEI. The CDR3 runs to 16 residues. The ends lost 6 bases at V and 4 bases at J; junction bases unmatched: 11. The CDR3 coding sequence is TGTGCCAGCAGCCCCTTGGGGACAGGAAGGTACAATGAGCAGTTCTTC. Translating it yields CASSPLGTGRYNEQFF.

The V gene is TRBV27, the J gene TRBJ2-3; possible D gene TRBD2, 6 bases. The CDR3 totals 14 residues. Germline V gives CDR1 MNHEY, CDR2 SMNVEV (reference sequence). Trimming took 6 bases from V and 2 from J, leaving 12 bases between them. DNA for the CDR3: TGTGCCAGCAGCCTCGGAGGGTTCACAGATACGCAGTATTTT. The encoded protein is CASSLGGFTDTQYF.